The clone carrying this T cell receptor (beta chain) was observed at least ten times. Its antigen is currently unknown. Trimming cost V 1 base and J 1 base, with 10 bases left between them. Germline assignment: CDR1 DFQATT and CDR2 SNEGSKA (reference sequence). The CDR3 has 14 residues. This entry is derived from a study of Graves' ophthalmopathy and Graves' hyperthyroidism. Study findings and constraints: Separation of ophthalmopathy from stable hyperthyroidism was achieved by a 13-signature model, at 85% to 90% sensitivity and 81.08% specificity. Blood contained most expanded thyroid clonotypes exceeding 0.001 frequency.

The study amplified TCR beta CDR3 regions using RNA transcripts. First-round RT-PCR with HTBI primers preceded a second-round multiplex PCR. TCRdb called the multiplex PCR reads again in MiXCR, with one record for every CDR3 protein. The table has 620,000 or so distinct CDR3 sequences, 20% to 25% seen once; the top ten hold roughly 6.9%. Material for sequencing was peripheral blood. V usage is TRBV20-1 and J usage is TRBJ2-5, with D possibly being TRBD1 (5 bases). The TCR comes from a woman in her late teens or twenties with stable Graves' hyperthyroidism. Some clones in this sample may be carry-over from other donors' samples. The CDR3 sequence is CSARGGGFQETQYF. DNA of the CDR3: TGCAGTGCTAGAGGGGGCGGATTCCAAGAGACCCAGTACTTC.